These 22 T cell receptor beta chains originate from one sample sequenced in a study of T-cell reconstitution after alpha-beta-depleted transplantation in children. It was with unique molecular identifiers that the TCRbeta library was prepared. TCRdb re-called the PCR reads through MiXCR, storing one row per CDR3 protein. Of about 92,000 distinct CDR3 sequences in the sample, less than 15% are singletons; the top ten hold approximately 15%. This specimen consisted of PBMCs from the stem cell graft donor, obtained from the stem cell graft. The origin of the receptors is a human donor who donated a stem cell graft to a child with inherited bone marrow failure.

The chain has TRBV12-3 or TRBV12-4 and TRBJ2-7; D might be TRBD1 (6 bases). The CDR3 is 12 residues long. Trimming left V 4 bases short and J 6 bases short, with 10 bases between. The CDR3 nucleotides are TGTGCCAGCAGTTACAGGGTTGGCGAGCAGTACTTC. As protein: CASSYRVGEQYF.

The chain combines TRBV12-3 or TRBV12-4 with TRBJ2-5, with 8 bases identical to TRBD2. CDR3 length: 12 residues. The trim removed 6 bases at V and 5 bases at J, leaving 2 bases unmatched. The CDR3 sequence: CASSGGGETQYF. For the CDR3, the DNA is TGTGCCAGCAGCGGGGGGGGGGAGACCCAGTACTTC.

This clonotype came up many times. The chain combines TRBV20-1 with TRBJ2-1; the D is unclear. Trimming left V 1 base short and J 6 bases short, with 16 bases between. CDR1 is DFQATT, CDR2 SNEGSKA, per germline (reference sequence). The CDR3 consists of 15 residues. CDR3 in DNA: TGCAGTGCTAGAGTAGGTAGAGGTCGGCGCAATGAGCAGTTCTTC. It translates to CSARVGRGRRNEQFF.

This clonotype has ten or more counts. The J gene is TRBJ2-7, the V gene TRBV5-1, with D unresolved. The V gene lost 4 bases and the J gene lost 0 bases, with 8 bases spanning the gap. CDR3 length: 13 amino acids. Germline V gives CDR1 SGHRS, CDR2 YFSETQ. CDR3 DNA: TGCGCCAGCAGCCCCCCAGACTCCTACGAGCAGTACTTC. Protein: CASSPPDSYEQYF.

This clonotype was observed at least ten times. The chain recombines TRBV7-8 with TRBJ1-1, with D unresolved. The CDR3 covers 12 residues. Germline V gene sequence: CDR1 SGHVS, CDR2 FQNEAQ. Trimming shortened V by 3 bases and J by 0 bases, and 2 bases separated the two germline ends. CDR3 protein: CASSFLNTEAFF. The DNA of the CDR3 is TGTGCCAGCAGCTTCTTGAACACTGAAGCTTTCTTT.

This clonotype was detected ten times or more. J is TRBJ1-2 and V is TRBV12-3 or TRBV12-4; no reliable D call. Trimming took off 3 bases at V and 3 bases at J, with 14 bases between the two ends. CDR3 length: 15 amino acids. The CDR3 DNA follows: TGTGCCAGCAGTTTCACGACGGGATCCTACTATGGCTACACCTTC. Its translation is CASSFTTGSYYGYTF.

Many counts were recorded for this clonotype. This chain connects TRBV9 to TRBJ2-2; D might be TRBD1 (5 bases). From germline, CDR1 is SGDLS and CDR2 YYNGEE. V lost 0 bases and J 6 bases, leaving 9 bases between the germline ends. This CDR3 region has 14 residues. CDR3 residues: CASSVEGVSGELFF. For the CDR3, the DNA is TGTGCCAGCAGCGTAGAAGGGGTATCCGGGGAGCTGTTTTTT.

Many counts were recorded for this clonotype. The chain couples TRBV7-9 to TRBJ1-1; possibly TRBD1 for D (5 bases). Germline assignment: CDR1 SEHNR and CDR2 FQNEAQ (reference sequence). Trimming took 5 bases from V and 4 from J, leaving 17 bases between them. The CDR3 has 15 amino acids. CDR3 region: CASSLGRGTATEAFF. The CDR3 DNA reads as TGTGCCAGCAGCCTGGGGCGGGGGACGGCCACTGAAGCTTTCTTT.

CDR3 sequence reads: CASSLVGTANYGYTF. The CDR3 nucleotides are TGTGCCAGCAGCTTAGTAGGGACAGCTAACTATGGCTACACCTTC. The genes are TRBV11-2 and TRBJ1-2, with 7 bases aligning to TRBD1. V lost 1 base to trimming and J lost 0 bases; unmatched junction nucleotides: 2. This CDR3 comprises 15 residues. From germline, CDR1 is SGHAT and CDR2 FQNNGV.

In this sample, this clonotype turned up many times. V is TRBV6-5 and J is TRBJ1-2; D gene uncertain. V shed 5 bases and J shed 0 bases, with 7 bases lying between them. The germline V gene has CDR1 MNHEY and CDR2 SVGAGI. The CDR3 has 13 amino acids. The CDR3 loop is CASSESANYGYTF. The CDR3 region has the DNA TGTGCCAGCAGTGAGTCGGCTAACTATGGCTACACCTTC.

The V gene is TRBV27, the J gene TRBJ2-7, with 7 bases fitting TRBD1. V gave up 5 bases and J gave up 3 bases; unmatched junction bases: 7. CDR3 length equals 14 residues. Germline-derived CDR1 and CDR2 are MNHEY and SMNVEV (reference sequence). This chain's CDR3 is CASSPGTDRYEQYF. Here the CDR3 DNA reads TGTGCCAGCAGTCCCGGGACAGATCGCTACGAGCAGTACTTC.

This clonotype was seen at least ten times. The chain couples TRBV7-2 to TRBJ1-2; no reliable D call. Trimming took off 2 bases at V and 0 bases at J, with 10 bases between the two ends. The CDR3 is 15 residues long. Germline loops: CDR1 SGHTA, CDR2 FQGNSA. The chain's CDR3 is CASSLNNSPNYGYTF. The DNA for the CDR3 is TGTGCCAGCAGCTTAAATAACAGCCCTAACTATGGCTACACCTTC. Combining the CDR3 with reference TRBV7-2 and TRBJ1-2 gives the whole variable domain GAGVSQSPSNKVTEKGKDVELRCDPISGHTALYWYRQSLGQGLEFLIYFQGNSAPDKSGLPSDRFSAERTGGSVSTLTIQRTQQEDSAVYLCASSLNNSPNYGYTFGSGTRLTVV.

CDR3 DNA sequence: TGTGCCAGCAGCTTGGAGGGCGGTACGCAGTTCTTC. It is translated as CASSLEGGTQFF. The rearrangement links TRBV11-3 to TRBJ2-1, with D tentatively TRBD2 (6 bases). CDR3 length equals 12 residues. Germline-derived CDR1 and CDR2 are SGHNT and YENEEA. The V end was cut by 3 bases, the J end by 12 bases, with 12 bases between.

This clonotype was picked up many times. The chain carries TRBV6-1 and TRBJ1-3; 7 nucleotides agree with TRBD1. This CDR3 region has 14 residues. The V gene's germline CDR1 is MNHNS and CDR2 SASEGT. The V segment lost 5 bases and the J segment 8 bases; nucleotides outside the gene matches: 9. The CDR3 loop is CASSRDSPGDTIYF. DNA of the CDR3: TGTGCCAGCAGTCGGGACAGCCCCGGGGACACCATATATTTT.

This clonotype was seen more than once but under ten times. V gene TRBV29-1 combines with J gene TRBJ2-6, with D possibly TRBD1 on 6 matching bases. Germline CDR1 SQVTM, CDR2 ANQGSEA. The CDR3 spans 16 residues. The V end was cut by 7 bases, the J end by 0 bases, with 16 bases between. CDR3 protein: CSAQSTGSSGANVLTF. The CDR3 bases are TGCAGCGCCCAATCGACAGGCAGCTCTGGGGCCAACGTCCTGACTTTC.

In this sample, this clonotype turned up a few times. V usage is TRBV19 and J usage is TRBJ1-5; TRBD1 might be the D (5 bases). V was cut by 5 bases and J by 11 bases, with 31 bases left in between. The germline gives CDR1 LNHDA, CDR2 SQIVND (reference sequence). This CDR3 has 18 residues. In nucleotides, the CDR3 is TGTGCCAGTAGTCTTCCGGTCGTGACAGCTTCTGATTTGCCGGCCCAGCATTTT. This encodes CASSLPVVTASDLPAQHF.

This sequence joins TRBV6-2 or TRBV6-3 and TRBJ1-1, with 9 bases lining up with TRBD1. V lost 8 bases to trimming and J lost 5 bases; unmatched junction nucleotides: 21. Germline V CDR1 and CDR2: MNHEY, SVGEGT. CDR3 length equals 18 residues. In DNA, the CDR3 is TGTGCCAGCTATAGTTACGGGACAGGGCTCGGGGTCGGAACTGAAGCTTTCTTT. This translates into CASYSYGTGLGVGTEAFF.

There are many counts of this clonotype. The rearrangement links TRBV9 to TRBJ2-7; 12 nucleotides align to TRBD1. The germline CDR1 and CDR2 sequences are SGDLS and YYNGEE. This CDR3 has 16 residues. With V trimmed by 0 bases and J by 4 bases, 5 bases remained unmatched. CDR3 protein: CASSVGGTGGMYEQYF. The DNA for the CDR3 is TGTGCCAGCAGCGTAGGTGGGACAGGGGGCATGTACGAGCAGTACTTC. The whole variable domain, remainder taken from reference TRBV9 and TRBJ2-7, is DSGVTQTPKHLITATGQRVTLRCSPRSGDLSVYWYQQSLDQGLQFLIQYYNGEERAKGNILERFSAQQFPDLHSELNLSSLELGDSALYFCASSVGGTGGMYEQYFGPGTRLTVT.

This clonotype was seen repeatedly, ten times or more. The chain has TRBV12-3 or TRBV12-4 and TRBJ1-5; 9 nucleotides agree with TRBD1. V shed 5 bases and J 1 base; nucleotides not matched to a gene: 6. There are 16 residues in the CDR3. The CDR3 region is CASSPRDRASNQPQHF. The CDR3 nucleotides read TGTGCCAGCAGTCCTCGGGACAGGGCCAGCAATCAGCCCCAGCATTTT.

This clonotype was detected ten times or more. The chain combines TRBV20-1 with TRBJ2-3, with D maybe TRBD2 (5 bases). CDR1 and CDR2 (germline): DFQATT, SNEGSKA (reference sequence). Trimming took off 3 bases at V and 6 bases at J, with 16 bases between the two ends. This CDR3 is built from 14 residues. CDR3 residues: CSARDRVVADTQYF. CDR3 nucleotides: TGCAGTGCTAGGGATCGTGTAGTAGCGGATACGCAGTATTTT.

This clonotype was counted many times. This chain joins TRBV6-1 and TRBJ1-5; tentative D call: TRBD1 (5 bases). In germline, CDR1 is MNHNS, CDR2 SASEGT. V was clipped by 5 bases and J by 6 bases, with 14 bases between them. This CDR3 comprises 14 residues. The CDR3 DNA sequence: TGTGCCAGCAGTCCGGCCGGGGCCGGTCAGCCCCAGCATTTT. Its translation: CASSPAGAGQPQHF.

This clonotype occurred a few times. The V gene is TRBV7-2, the J gene TRBJ2-1; D unclear. The CDR3 totals 11 residues. From germline, CDR1 is SGHTA and CDR2 FQGNSA. The V and J ends lost 3 bases and 10 bases respectively, with 7 bases between them. The CDR3 DNA follows: TGTGCCAGCAGCTTCTCTTGGGAGCAGTTCTTC. Its translation: CASSFSWEQFF.